This TCR beta chain was obtained from a study of blood T cell repertoires in COVID-19. Study-wide context: Whether acute or convalescent, the COVID-19 samples came from the United States, Italy and Spain.

V lost 5 bases, J lost 4 bases, and 5 bases stayed unmatched. The CDR3 contains 14 residues. Germline values: CDR1 MNHEY, CDR2 SVGEGT. Authors' methods: The authors estimated nucleated cell counts from reference gene primer amplification. Libraries were prepared by immunoSEQ multiplex PCR; TCRdb keeps only in-frame clonotypes and omits some of them. For V, J and clone size, that table is used; D and trimming come from the DNA. This table has 120,000 or so clones, 75% to 85% appearing once. The J gene is TRBJ1-3, the V gene TRBV6-2 or TRBV6-3; 7 positions match TRBD1. The sample taken for sequencing was peripheral blood. The sequence was obtained from a man between 35 and 55 years old with active or convalescent COVID-19. CDR3: CASSNRGSGNTIYF. CDR3 coding DNA: TGTGCCAGCAGTAACAGGGGTTCCGGAAACACCATATATTTT.